These 10 T cell receptor beta chains were sequenced from one sample in a study of follicular helper T cells after annual influenza vaccination. Stated time point: 2015-2016 season, 7 days after influenza vaccination. TCRdb's table, derived via immunoSEQ multiplex PCR, lists solely in-frame clones and lacks some. Of 6,000 to 7,500 clones detected, 84% appear once; the ten largest clones hold approximately 0.57%. Material: CXCR5- memory CD4+ T cells sorted from blood, obtained 7 days after influenza vaccination. The receptors come from an adult who received the influenza vaccine.

The chain couples TRBV6-1 to TRBJ2-1, with TRBD2 matching over 14 bases. Germline-derived CDR1 and CDR2 are MNHNS and SASEGT. This CDR3 is 15 amino acids long. With V trimmed by 8 bases and J by 10 bases, 10 bases remained unmatched. CDR3 sequence: CASELGTSGGREQFF. The CDR3 region has the DNA TGTGCCAGCGAACTCGGGACTAGCGGGGGCCGCGAGCAGTTCTTC.

This chain uses TRBV18 with TRBJ2-5; D call uncertain. The germline V gene encodes CDR1 KGHSH and CDR2 LQKENI. This CDR3 region has 14 residues. The V and J ends lost 2 bases and 3 bases respectively, with 10 bases between them. As DNA, the CDR3 is TGTGCCAGCTCACCAACCGGAAGGGAAGAGACCCAGTACTTC. Translating gives CASSPTGREETQYF.

The chain joins TRBV7-2 to TRBJ1-3; a weak D match, TRBD1 (6 bases). The germline V and J ends were trimmed by 1 base and 6 bases, with 13 bases remaining between them. There are 15 residues in the CDR3. CDR1 is SGHTA and CDR2 is FQGNSA in the germline V gene. CDR3 sequence reads: CASSLEVTGKNTIYF. The CDR3 nucleotides are TGTGCCAGCAGCTTAGAGGTGACAGGCAAAAACACCATATATTTT.

The genes are TRBV7-2 and TRBJ2-6; 14 positions agree with TRBD2. Per the germline V gene, CDR1 is SGHTA and CDR2 is FQGNSA. This CDR3 spans 18 amino acids. Trimming at V came to 2 bases and at J to 3 bases, leaving 3 bases not matched to a gene. The CDR3 sequence is CASSLSGLAGDGANVLTF. In DNA form, the CDR3 reads TGTGCCAGCAGCTTATCGGGACTAGCGGGAGATGGGGCCAACGTCCTGACTTTC.

The chain recombines TRBV15 with TRBJ2-3; 9 bases align to TRBD2. Germline V gives CDR1 LNHNV, CDR2 YYDKDF (reference sequence). The junction had 5 bases not matched to a gene; V was cut back by 0 bases and J by 4 bases. This CDR3 region has 16 residues. The chain's CDR3 is CATSRDRAGGPDTQYF. In nucleotides, the CDR3 is TGTGCCACCAGCAGAGATCGAGCGGGGGGACCAGATACGCAGTATTTT.

The rearrangement uses TRBV30 and TRBJ1-1; the D gene is possibly TRBD1 (5 bases). The CDR3 spans 13 residues. CDR1 and CDR2 from the germline V gene are GTSNPN and SVGIG (reference sequence). The V and J ends lost 4 bases and 4 bases respectively, with 13 bases between them. The CDR3 reads CAWTVRGGTEAFF. DNA for the CDR3: TGTGCCTGGACCGTCCGGGGGGGCACTGAAGCTTTCTTT.

This sequence joins TRBV6-5 and TRBJ1-1; no reliable D call. The CDR3 runs to 14 residues. V was cut by 5 bases and J by 1 base, with 11 bases left in between. Germline CDR1 is MNHEY and CDR2 is SVGAGI. The CDR3 coding sequence is TGTGCCAGCAGTAACGCCTTCGGGAACACTGAAGCTTTCTTT. Translated: CASSNAFGNTEAFF.

This clone was seen more than once but under ten times. The rearrangement links TRBV5-1 to TRBJ1-1; the match to TRBD1 covers 11 bases. Germline V gene sequence: CDR1 SGHRS, CDR2 YFSETQ. The CDR3 is 16 residues long. J gave up 3 bases and V 4 bases, and 8 bases lay outside the gene matches. The CDR3 spells CASSTSGTGGDTEAFF. In DNA form, the CDR3 reads TGCGCCAGCAGCACTTCCGGGACAGGGGGTGACACTGAAGCTTTCTTT.

In DNA form, the CDR3 reads TGTGCCAGCAGCCGGGAGTGGGACAATGAGCAGTTCTTC. This gives the protein CASSREWDNEQFF. The chain is built from TRBV4-2 and TRBJ2-1; perhaps TRBD2 as D (5 bases). Trimming cost V 4 bases and J 5 bases, with 9 bases left between them. The CDR3 length is 13 residues. Per the germline V gene, CDR1 is LGHNA and CDR2 is YNFKEQ.

DNA of the CDR3: TGTGCCATCCGGGCAGGGGATAGCAATCAGCCCCAGCATTTT. The encoded protein is CAIRAGDSNQPQHF. The rearrangement uses TRBV10-3 and TRBJ1-5; D is possibly TRBD1 (6 bases). Between the trimmed V and J ends, which lost 8 bases and 0 bases, there was a span of 11 bases. Germline CDR1 reads ENHRY; CDR2 reads SYGVKD. The CDR3 spans 14 residues.